A single sample gave rise to the 10 T cell receptor beta chains below, sequenced in a study of blood T cell repertoires in COVID-19. The protocol was immunoSEQ multiplex PCR, while the TCRdb copy is restricted to in-frame clones and leaves out a portion. The sample has about 88,000 clones, roughly 90% seen once. Sequenced input: peripheral blood. These receptors were taken from a woman aged 80 or over with acute or convalescent COVID-19.

The chain recombines TRBV7-3 with TRBJ2-7; perhaps TRBD2 as D (6 bases). V lost 1 base and J lost 0, with 13 bases in between. Germline CDR1 reads SGHTA; CDR2 reads FQGTGA. The CDR3 has 16 amino acids. DNA of the CDR3: TGTGCCAGCAGCTTAAGGGCGGAGGGCAGCTCCTACGAGCAGTACTTC. Amino acids: CASSLRAEGSSYEQYF.

This rearrangement joins TRBV7-6 to TRBJ2-5; 8 bases align to TRBD2. J was trimmed by 0 bases and V by 8 bases; bases with no gene match: 11. This CDR3 comprises 16 residues. Germline V gives CDR1 SGHVS, CDR2 FNYEAQ. CDR3 sequence (DNA): TGTGCCAGCTATCTGGGGCTAGCGGGTTACCAAGAGACCCAGTACTTC. Its protein product is CASYLGLAGYQETQYF.

This clone was found once. CDR3 loop: CASSSGVGSETQYF. The CDR3 nucleotides are TGTGCCAGCAGCTCCGGGGTGGGGTCAGAGACCCAGTACTTC. V is TRBV3-1 (or the pseudogene TRBV3-2) and J is TRBJ2-5, with a weak D call TRBD2 (5 bases). The CDR3 sequence is 14 residues long. Germline values: CDR1 LGHDT, CDR2 YNNKEL (reference sequence). V lost 5 bases and J 4 bases, leaving 14 bases between the germline ends.

The genes are TRBV27 and TRBJ1-1; D unresolved. Germline-derived CDR1 and CDR2 are MNHEY and SMNVEV (reference sequence). This CDR3 contains 14 residues. The V end lost 3 bases, the J end lost 2 bases, and 10 bases lay between the germline ends. DNA for the CDR3: TGTGCCAGCAGTTTCTCCGGGTTAAACACTGAAGCTTTCTTT. The encoded protein is CASSFSGLNTEAFF.

The chain combines TRBV18 with TRBJ1-4; D is ambiguous. The CDR3 contains 15 residues. Germline V gene sequence: CDR1 KGHSH, CDR2 LQKENI. V was clipped by 6 bases and J by 0 bases, with 11 bases between them. The CDR3 region is CASSRNFATNEKLFF. CDR3 bases: TGTGCCAGCTCTCGTAACTTTGCAACTAATGAAAAACTGTTTTTT.

The rearrangement joins TRBV28 to TRBJ2-5; D is unclear. CDR3 length equals 14 residues. From germline, CDR1 is MDHEN and CDR2 SYDVKM. V dropped 6 bases and J dropped 4 bases, with 15 bases sitting between them. Here the CDR3 reads CASSPPGGPETQYF. CDR3 coding DNA: TGTGCCAGCAGCCCCCCGGGTGGCCCAGAGACCCAGTACTTC.

With respect to this clone: Mismatch with germline at one junction end may stem from a read error. V is TRBV2 and J is TRBJ1-1, with 7 bases that match TRBD1. Germline CDR1 is SNHLY and CDR2 is FYNNEI. The CDR3 is made up of 15 amino acids. CDR3 coding DNA: TGTGCCAGCACGGCTCCAGGACAGGAGAACACTAAAGCTTTCTTT. Translated: CASTAPGQENTKAFF.

The rearrangement uses TRBV18 and TRBJ1-1; weak D call: TRBD1 (5 bases). Germline V gene sequence: CDR1 KGHSH, CDR2 LQKENI. This CDR3 is built from 13 residues. V was shortened by 3 bases and J by 8 bases, with 13 bases between the two germline ends. CDR3 amino acids: CASSPYQQVEAFF. As DNA, the CDR3 is TGTGCCAGCTCACCGTACCAACAGGTAGAAGCTTTCTTT.

The rearrangement uses TRBV3-1 (or the pseudogene TRBV3-2) and TRBJ2-5; 9 bases match TRBD2. The DNA matches TRBJ2-7 better at its end, which makes the J call doubtful. The CDR3 loop spans 14 amino acids. CDR1 LGHDT and CDR2 YNNKEL come from the germline V gene (reference sequence). The CDR3 DNA reads as TGTGCCAGCAGCCCCGGGACTAGCACCTACGAGCAGTACTTC. Translating gives CASSPGTSTYEQYF.

V is TRBV7-2 and J is TRBJ2-7, with 7 bases aligning to TRBD2. V lost 1 base to trimming and J lost 2 bases; unmatched junction nucleotides: 5. This CDR3 comprises 15 residues. Germline CDR1 and CDR2: SGHTA and FQGNSA. The CDR3 sequence is CASSLGPGLAYEQYF. CDR3 DNA sequence: TGTGCCAGCAGCTTAGGTCCCGGACTAGCCTACGAGCAGTACTTC.